A few counts support the clone carrying this T cell receptor (beta chain). The entry originates in a study of response to subunit inactivated influenza vaccine. The CDR3 runs 13 residues. Trimming took off 4 bases at V and 2 bases at J, with 9 bases between the two ends. Germline lookup yields CDR1 SGHTS and CDR2 YDEGEE. TCRdb re-called the RT-PCR reads through MiXCR, storing one row per CDR3 protein. The sample comprises about 520,000 distinct CDR3 sequences, about 25% of which are singletons, and 1.9% rests with the top ten. The chain has TRBV5-8 and TRBJ1-1, with D unresolved. The input for sequencing was CD4+ T cells sorted from PBMCs, taken more than 4 days after vaccination. The TCR sequence derives from a man aged 45 to 65 who received an inactivated influenza vaccine. CDR3 region: CASSHGVNTEAFF. The CDR3, as DNA: TGTGCCAGCAGCCACGGGGTCAACACTGAAGCTTTCTTT.